This T cell receptor beta chain was observed in a study of blood T cell repertoires in COVID-19. Across the study: COVID-19 samples, acute and convalescent, were from the United States, Italy and Spain. T cells, B-cell-depleted T cells, or PBMCs provided the cDNA or gDNA that served as material.

Methods used by the authors: Estimates of nucleated cell counts were drawn from the amplification of reference gene primers. Here immunoSEQ multiplex PCR was the method, and the copy in TCRdb shows in-frame clones only, minus some. V and J calls and clone size are as listed in that table; D and trimming were resolved from the DNA. Among about 260,000 clones listed, approximately 84% were seen once. This clone was seen a single time. Trimming cost V 5 bases and J 1 base, with 19 bases left between them. CDR1 and CDR2 (germline): LNHDA, SQIVND (reference sequence). The CDR3 runs 17 residues. The chain uses TRBV19 and TRBJ2-3, with D possibly matching TRBD1 (6 bases). This receptor was taken from a woman of 80 years or more with acute or convalescent COVID-19. Specimen: peripheral blood. Here the CDR3 reads CASSSNSQGVGTDTQYF. The CDR3 DNA is TGTGCCAGTAGTTCCAACTCACAGGGCGTTGGCACAGATACGCAGTATTTT.